This is a list of T cell receptor beta chains from one sample in a study of identical twins. TCRdb redid the calling of the 5' RACE reads with MiXCR, one entry per CDR3 protein. Of 700,000 to 950,000 distinct CDR3 sequences in the sample, around an eighth are singletons; the top ten hold 1.5% to 2%. This same sample was also part of a study on yellow fever vaccine responses in identical twins.

Input material: PBMCs. The source of these receptors is a woman between 18 and 29 years old in good health. Each CDR3 is given with its conserved first and last residue. D genes are given only for firm matches. Some rows have no size entry. The others give once, few or many, or a class for an expanded clone.

len: 12
v_gene: TRBV10-3
abundance: many
d_gene: TRBD1
j_gene: TRBJ2-2
CDR3nt: TGTGCCATCGGGCAGGGGGACGGGGAGCTGTTTTTT
CDR3aa: CAIGQGDGELFF

len: 15
v_gene: TRBV25-1
abundance: .
d_gene: .
j_gene: TRBJ2-1
CDR3nt: TGTGCCAGCAGTGGACCACAGGGAATTAGCAATGAGCAGTTCTTC
CDR3aa: CASSGPQGISNEQFF

len: 13
v_gene: TRBV24-1
abundance: .
d_gene: .
j_gene: TRBJ1-1
CDR3nt: TGTGCCACCAGTGATTACCCGAACACTGAAGCTTTCTTT
CDR3aa: CATSDYPNTEAFF

len: 13
v_gene: TRBV29-1
abundance: .
d_gene: .
j_gene: TRBJ2-7
CDR3nt: TGCAGCGTTGTGGCCTCGAATACCTACGAGCAGTACTTC
CDR3aa: CSVVASNTYEQYF

len: 16
v_gene: TRBV24-1
abundance: many
d_gene: .
j_gene: TRBJ2-2
CDR3nt: TGTGCCACCAGTGATTTTAAGGGACGGAACACCGGGGAGCTGTTTTTT
CDR3aa: CATSDFKGRNTGELFF

len: 18
v_gene: TRBV6-1
abundance: few
d_gene: .
j_gene: TRBJ1-1
CDR3nt: TGTGCCAGCAGTCTAGGGGCTCTAGCTTCCCTTATGAACACTGAAGCTTTCTTT
CDR3aa: CASSLGALASLMNTEAFF

len: 13
v_gene: TRBV10-1
abundance: many
d_gene: .
j_gene: TRBJ1-5
CDR3nt: TGCGCCAGCAGTGAGGGGTCGGGTCAGCCCCAGCATTTT
CDR3aa: CASSEGSGQPQHF

len: 14
v_gene: TRBV15
abundance: .
d_gene: TRBD1
j_gene: TRBJ2-5
CDR3nt: TGTGCCACCAGCAGAGGACAGGGCAAAGAGACCCAGTACTTC
CDR3aa: CATSRGQGKETQYF

len: 13
v_gene: TRBV27
abundance: few
d_gene: .
j_gene: TRBJ2-5
CDR3nt: TGTGCCAGCAGTTTAGGGAGCGCAGAGACCCAGTACTTC
CDR3aa: CASSLGSAETQYF

len: 13
v_gene: TRBV6-1
abundance: .
d_gene: TRBD1
j_gene: TRBJ2-1
CDR3nt: TGTGCCAGCACGGGACAGGGTACAAGCGAGCAGTTCTTC
CDR3aa: CASTGQGTSEQFF

len: 14
v_gene: TRBV2
abundance: .
d_gene: .
j_gene: TRBJ2-1
CDR3nt: TGTGCCAGCAGTGAAGAGAGGGGCGCATACGAGCAGTTCTTC
CDR3aa: CASSEERGAYEQFF

len: 12
v_gene: TRBV10-3
abundance: few
d_gene: TRBD1
j_gene: TRBJ1-6
CDR3nt: TGTGCCACTAGACAGGGCAATTCACCCCTCCACTTT
CDR3aa: CATRQGNSPLHF

len: 14
v_gene: TRBV19
abundance: .
d_gene: .
j_gene: TRBJ1-6
CDR3nt: TGTGCCAGTAGTAAGGAACCCATTAATTCACCCCTCCACTTT
CDR3aa: CASSKEPINSPLHF

len: 13
v_gene: TRBV12-3/TRBV12-4
abundance: many
d_gene: .
j_gene: TRBJ1-2
CDR3nt: TGTGCCAGCAGTCGACAGACTAACTATGGCTACACCTTC
CDR3aa: CASSRQTNYGYTF

len: 15
v_gene: TRBV12-3/TRBV12-4
abundance: many
d_gene: TRBD2
j_gene: TRBJ2-3
CDR3nt: TGTGCCAGCAGTTTTCGCGGGGGGGGCACAGATACGCAGTATTTT
CDR3aa: CASSFRGGGTDTQYF

len: 13
v_gene: TRBV27
abundance: .
d_gene: TRBD1
j_gene: TRBJ1-6
CDR3nt: TGTGCCAGCAGTTGGAGGGGGCGATCACCCCTCCACTTT
CDR3aa: CASSWRGRSPLHF

len: 19
v_gene: TRBV28
abundance: .
d_gene: TRBD2
j_gene: TRBJ2-3
CDR3nt: TGTGCCAGCAGCACAAAGACAGCGGGGGGGGTCCCTAGCACAGATACGCAGTATTTT
CDR3aa: CASSTKTAGGVPSTDTQYF

len: 15
v_gene: TRBV4-1
abundance: .
d_gene: .
j_gene: TRBJ1-5
CDR3nt: TGCGCCAGCAGTCCTTATGAGGATAGCAATCAGCCCCAGCATTTT
CDR3aa: CASSPYEDSNQPQHF

len: 17
v_gene: TRBV28
abundance: few
d_gene: TRBD2
j_gene: TRBJ2-5
CDR3nt: TGTGCCAGCAGGAGGGGACTAGCGGGGGGATTACAAGAGACCCAGTACTTC
CDR3aa: CASRRGLAGGLQETQYF

len: 16
v_gene: TRBV4-1
abundance: .
d_gene: .
j_gene: TRBJ2-6
CDR3nt: TGCGCCAGCAGCCAAGGGGTAATCCCTGGGGCCAACGTCCTGACTTTC
CDR3aa: CASSQGVIPGANVLTF

len: 17
v_gene: TRBV12-3/TRBV12-4
abundance: many
d_gene: TRBD1
j_gene: TRBJ1-2
CDR3nt: TGTGCCAGCAGACCAACCGGGACAGGGAGTTTCGACTATGGCTACACCTTC
CDR3aa: CASRPTGTGSFDYGYTF

len: 16
v_gene: TRBV10-3
abundance: few
d_gene: .
j_gene: TRBJ1-3
CDR3nt: TGTGCCATCAGTGAGTCGAAGGCAGTCTCTGGAAACACCATATATTTT
CDR3aa: CAISESKAVSGNTIYF

len: 14
v_gene: TRBV11-2
abundance: .
d_gene: .
j_gene: TRBJ2-1
CDR3nt: TGTGCCAGCAGCGGATACAGGGAGGACAATGAGCAGTTCTTC
CDR3aa: CASSGYREDNEQFF

len: 14
v_gene: TRBV2
abundance: .
d_gene: TRBD2
j_gene: TRBJ2-7
CDR3nt: TGTGCCAGCACTCCGGGACTAGCGGACTACGAGCAGTACTTC
CDR3aa: CASTPGLADYEQYF

len: 12
v_gene: TRBV7-2
abundance: .
d_gene: .
j_gene: TRBJ1-1
CDR3nt: TGTGCCAGCAGCCTTTACAGCGCTGAAGCTTTCTTT
CDR3aa: CASSLYSAEAFF

len: 15
v_gene: TRBV6-4
abundance: few
d_gene: .
j_gene: TRBJ2-3
CDR3nt: TGTGCCAGCAGTGAAGAGGTCGGGGGCACAGATACGCAGTATTTT
CDR3aa: CASSEEVGGTDTQYF

len: 13
v_gene: TRBV7-2
abundance: .
d_gene: .
j_gene: TRBJ2-1
CDR3nt: TGTGCCAGCAGCGGTTATCCTTACAATGAGCAGTTCTTC
CDR3aa: CASSGYPYNEQFF

len: 12
v_gene: TRBV12-3/TRBV12-4
abundance: many
d_gene: .
j_gene: TRBJ1-1
CDR3nt: TGTGCCAGCAGCCCCGAGTACACTGAAGCTTTCTTT
CDR3aa: CASSPEYTEAFF

len: 11
v_gene: TRBV12-3/TRBV12-4
abundance: many
d_gene: .
j_gene: TRBJ2-1
CDR3nt: TGTGCCAGCAGCTCGAGTGGTGAGCAGTTCTTC
CDR3aa: CASSSSGEQFF

len: 16
v_gene: TRBV5-5
abundance: few
d_gene: .
j_gene: TRBJ2-7
CDR3nt: TGTGCCAGCAGCTTTGGGGAGGGAGGGGGTCCCTACGAGCAGTACTTC
CDR3aa: CASSFGEGGGPYEQYF

len: 16
v_gene: TRBV20-1
abundance: .
d_gene: TRBD2
j_gene: TRBJ2-5
CDR3nt: TGCAGTGCTGAGGGGTTAGCGGGAGATTTTTGGGAGACCCAGTACTTC
CDR3aa: CSAEGLAGDFWETQYF

len: 19
v_gene: TRBV15
abundance: .
d_gene: TRBD2
j_gene: TRBJ2-1
CDR3nt: TGTGCCACCAGCAGCGAACTAGCGGGGGGGTTTCCCTCCTACAATGAGCAGTTCTTC
CDR3aa: CATSSELAGGFPSYNEQFF

len: 18
v_gene: TRBV19
abundance: .
d_gene: TRBD2
j_gene: TRBJ2-3
CDR3nt: TGTGCCAGTGCGGGGCTAGCGGCAGCCCGGGGGGGCACAGATACGCAGTATTTT
CDR3aa: CASAGLAAARGGTDTQYF

len: 15
v_gene: TRBV9
abundance: few
d_gene: .
j_gene: TRBJ2-2
CDR3nt: TGTGCCAGCAGCGTAGATCAGCGGAACACCGGGGAGCTGTTTTTT
CDR3aa: CASSVDQRNTGELFF

len: 14
v_gene: TRBV28
abundance: .
d_gene: .
j_gene: TRBJ2-5
CDR3nt: TGTGCCAGCAGTTTAGACGCAGTCACGAAGACCCAGTACTTC
CDR3aa: CASSLDAVTKTQYF

len: 15
v_gene: TRBV27
abundance: few
d_gene: .
j_gene: TRBJ2-2
CDR3nt: TGTGCCAGCAGTCTAGGGGGGGGGTACACCGGGGAGCTGTTTTTT
CDR3aa: CASSLGGGYTGELFF

len: 18
v_gene: TRBV5-1
abundance: .
d_gene: .
j_gene: TRBJ2-1
CDR3nt: TGCGCCAGCAGCCTCCCGGTGGCACCACCAAGCTCCTACAATGAGCAGTTCTTC
CDR3aa: CASSLPVAPPSSYNEQFF

len: 13
v_gene: TRBV10-3
abundance: .
d_gene: .
j_gene: TRBJ2-5
CDR3nt: TGTGCCATCAGTGTCGCTCCGGGAGAGACCCAGTACTTC
CDR3aa: CAISVAPGETQYF